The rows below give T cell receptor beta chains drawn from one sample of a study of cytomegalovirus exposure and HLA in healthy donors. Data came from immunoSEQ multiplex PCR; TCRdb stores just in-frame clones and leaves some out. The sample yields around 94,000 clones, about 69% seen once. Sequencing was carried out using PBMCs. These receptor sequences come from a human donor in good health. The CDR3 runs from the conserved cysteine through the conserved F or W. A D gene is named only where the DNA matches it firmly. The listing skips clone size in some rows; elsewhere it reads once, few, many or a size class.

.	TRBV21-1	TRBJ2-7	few	TGTGCCAGCAGCACCTGGGACAGGGGGGACCTTTACGAGCAGTACTTC	CASSTWDRGDLYEQYF
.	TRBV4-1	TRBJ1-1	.	TGCGCCAGCAGCCCACGGGTTTCGAACACTGAAGCTTTCTTT	CASSPRVSNTEAFF
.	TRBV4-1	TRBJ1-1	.	TGCGCCAGCAGCCAAGAACACACCATCAGGGGCGGTGAAGCTTTCTTT	CASSQEHTIRGGEAFF
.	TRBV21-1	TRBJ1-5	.	TGTGCCAGCAGCAACCGGGACAGGGAACGTGCTTGCAATCAGCCCCAGCATTTT	CASSNRDRERACNQPQHF
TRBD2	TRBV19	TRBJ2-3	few	TGTGCCAGTAGTATAGACACGGGACTAGCGGTCACAGATACGCAGTATTTT	CASSIDTGLAVTDTQYF
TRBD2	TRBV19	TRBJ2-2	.	TGTGCCAGTACCCTAGCGGGATATACCGGGGAGCTGTTTTTT	CASTLAGYTGELFF
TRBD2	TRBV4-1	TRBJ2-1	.	TGCGCCAGCAGCCAAGAACGGGCGGGGGGGACCAATGAGCAGTTCTTC	CASSQERAGGTNEQFF
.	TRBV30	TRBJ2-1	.	TGTGCCTGGAGTGTATCGGGTGAGCAGTTCTTC	CAWSVSGEQFF
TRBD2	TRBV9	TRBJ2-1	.	TGTGCCAGCAGCGTAGGGACTAGCGGGTTGGCGTTCTTC	CASSVGTSGLAFF
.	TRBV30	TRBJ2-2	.	TGTGCCTGGAGCCTACTGGACACCGGGGAGCTGTTTTTT	CAWSLLDTGELFF
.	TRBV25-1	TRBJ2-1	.	TGTGCCAGCAGTGAGGGGGCAGGGAAGGATGAGCAGTTCTTC	CASSEGAGKDEQFF
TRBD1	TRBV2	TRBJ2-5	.	TGTGCCAGCAGTGGGGACCGGGACAGGGGAGGCGAGACCCAGTACTTC	CASSGDRDRGGETQYF
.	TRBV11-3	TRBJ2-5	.	TGTGCCAGCAGCTTAGGGAGGGCATCTCAAGAGACCCAGTACTTC	CASSLGRASQETQYF
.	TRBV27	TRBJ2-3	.	TGTGCCAGCAGTTTAACGGGAAATACGCAGTATTTT	CASSLTGNTQYF
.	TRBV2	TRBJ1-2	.	TGTGCCAGCAGTGACAGGGGTTTAGGTGGCTACACCTTC	CASSDRGLGGYTF
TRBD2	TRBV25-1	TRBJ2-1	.	TGTGCCAGCAGTGAACTAGCGGGAGTAATTAATGAGCAGTTCTTC	CASSELAGVINEQFF
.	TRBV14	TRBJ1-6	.	TGTGCCAGCAGCCAAGGCAGATTAAATTCACCCCTCCACTTT	CASSQGRLNSPLHF
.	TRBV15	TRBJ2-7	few	TGTGCCACCAGCAGAGATCAGGACAAGAAGCAGTACTTC	CATSRDQDKKQYF
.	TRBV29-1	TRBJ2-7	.	TGCAGCGTTGAAGTTCAGGGAATCTTCTCCTACGAGCAGTACTTC	CSVEVQGIFSYEQYF
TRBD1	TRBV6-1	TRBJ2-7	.	TGTGCCAGCCTTCATAGACAGGGGGGATCCTACGAGCGGTACTTC	CASLHRQGGSYERYF
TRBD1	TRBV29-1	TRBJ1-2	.	TGCAGCGTGGACAGGGGCGGCTACACCTTC	CSVDRGGYTF
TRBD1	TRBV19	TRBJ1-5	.	TGTGCCAGTAGTATATATCAGGGGGCGGGTAATCAGCCCCAGCATTTT	CASSIYQGAGNQPQHF